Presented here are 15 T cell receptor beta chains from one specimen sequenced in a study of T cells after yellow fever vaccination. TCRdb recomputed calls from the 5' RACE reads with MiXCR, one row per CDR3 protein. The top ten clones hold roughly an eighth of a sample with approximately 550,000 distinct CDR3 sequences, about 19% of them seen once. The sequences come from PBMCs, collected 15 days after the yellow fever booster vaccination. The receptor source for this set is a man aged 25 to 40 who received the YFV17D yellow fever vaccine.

The CDR3 nucleotides read TGTGCCAGCAGCTCATACGACAGGGGCGGAAACACCATATATTTT. Its translation: CASSSYDRGGNTIYF. The chain joins TRBV7-8 to TRBJ1-3; 8 bases align to TRBD1. The CDR3 length is 15 residues. In germline, CDR1 is SGHVS, CDR2 FQNEAQ. Unmatched junction bases numbered 6, after V lost 4 bases and J lost 4 bases.

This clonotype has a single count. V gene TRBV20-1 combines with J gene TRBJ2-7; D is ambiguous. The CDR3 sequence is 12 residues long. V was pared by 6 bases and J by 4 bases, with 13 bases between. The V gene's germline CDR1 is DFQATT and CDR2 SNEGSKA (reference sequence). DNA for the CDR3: TGCAGTGCCATTCTCAGGAAATACGAGCAGTACTTC. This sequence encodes CSAILRKYEQYF.

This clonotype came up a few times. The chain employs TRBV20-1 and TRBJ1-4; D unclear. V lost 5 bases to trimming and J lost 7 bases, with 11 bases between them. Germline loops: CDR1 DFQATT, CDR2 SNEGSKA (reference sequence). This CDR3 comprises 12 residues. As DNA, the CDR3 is TGCAGTGCTCGCAGAGATTTTGAAAAACTGTTTTTT. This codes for CSARRDFEKLFF.

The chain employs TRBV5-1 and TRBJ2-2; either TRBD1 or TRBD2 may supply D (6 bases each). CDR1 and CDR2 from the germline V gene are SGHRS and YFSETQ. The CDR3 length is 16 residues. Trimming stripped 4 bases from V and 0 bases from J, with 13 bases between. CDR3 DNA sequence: TGCGCCAGCAGCGGGGGGACAACCGCGAACACCGGGGAGCTGTTTTTT. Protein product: CASSGGTTANTGELFF.

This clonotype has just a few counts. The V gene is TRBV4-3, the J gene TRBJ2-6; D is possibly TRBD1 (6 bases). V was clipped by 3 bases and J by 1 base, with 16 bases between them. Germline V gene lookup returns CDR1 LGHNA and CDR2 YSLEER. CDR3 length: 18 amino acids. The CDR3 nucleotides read TGCGCCAGCAGCCAGGGGGCGCTGGGTTTTTCTGGGGCCAACGTCCTGACTTTC. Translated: CASSQGALGFSGANVLTF.

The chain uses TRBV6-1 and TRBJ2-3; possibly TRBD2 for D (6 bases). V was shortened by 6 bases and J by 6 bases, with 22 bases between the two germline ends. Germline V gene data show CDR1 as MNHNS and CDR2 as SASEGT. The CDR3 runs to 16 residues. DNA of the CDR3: TGTGCCAGCAGCCCTACCCAGCGGGCCTCGGGGGATACGCAGTATTTT. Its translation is CASSPTQRASGDTQYF.

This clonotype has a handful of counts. CDR3 sequence reads: CASKPMGSYNEQFF. CDR3 nucleotide sequence: TGTGCCAGCAAACCAATGGGCTCCTACAATGAGCAGTTCTTC. The chain has TRBV6-1 and TRBJ2-1; D ambiguous. This CDR3 is 14 amino acids long. V dropped 7 bases and J dropped 0 bases, with 10 bases sitting between them. Germline lookup yields CDR1 MNHNS and CDR2 SASEGT.

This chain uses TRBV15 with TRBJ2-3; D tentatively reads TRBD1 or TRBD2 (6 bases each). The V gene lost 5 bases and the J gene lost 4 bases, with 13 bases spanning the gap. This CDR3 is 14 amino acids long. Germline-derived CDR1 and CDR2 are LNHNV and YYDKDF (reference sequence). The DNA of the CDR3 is TGTGCCACCAGCCTAGGAAGGGGGGCAGATACGCAGTATTTT. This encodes CATSLGRGADTQYF.

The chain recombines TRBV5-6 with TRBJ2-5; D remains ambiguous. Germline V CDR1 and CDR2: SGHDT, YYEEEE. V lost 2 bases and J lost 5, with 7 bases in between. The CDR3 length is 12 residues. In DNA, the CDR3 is TGTGCCAGCAGCTTAATGGTCGAGACCCAGTACTTC. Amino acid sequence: CASSLMVETQYF.

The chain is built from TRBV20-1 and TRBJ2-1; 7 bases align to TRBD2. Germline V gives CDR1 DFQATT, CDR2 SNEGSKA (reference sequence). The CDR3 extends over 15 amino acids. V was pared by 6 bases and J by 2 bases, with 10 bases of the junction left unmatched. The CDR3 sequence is CSATPGGRAYNEQFF. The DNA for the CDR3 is TGCAGTGCCACTCCTGGGGGGAGGGCCTACAATGAGCAGTTCTTC.

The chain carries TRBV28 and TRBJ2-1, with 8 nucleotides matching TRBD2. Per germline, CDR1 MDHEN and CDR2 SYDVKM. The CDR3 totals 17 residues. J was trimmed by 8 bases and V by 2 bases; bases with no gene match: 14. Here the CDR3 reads CASSLGASGRSADEQFF. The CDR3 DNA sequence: TGTGCCAGCAGTTTAGGGGCCAGCGGGAGATCCGCGGATGAGCAGTTCTTC.

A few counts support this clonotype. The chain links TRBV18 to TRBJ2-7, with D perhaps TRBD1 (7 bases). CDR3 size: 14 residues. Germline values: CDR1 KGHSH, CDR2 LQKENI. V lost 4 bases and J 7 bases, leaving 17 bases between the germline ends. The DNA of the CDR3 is TGTGCCAGCTCACGTCAGGAGGGGGCGAGGGAGCAGTACTTC. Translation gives CASSRQEGAREQYF.

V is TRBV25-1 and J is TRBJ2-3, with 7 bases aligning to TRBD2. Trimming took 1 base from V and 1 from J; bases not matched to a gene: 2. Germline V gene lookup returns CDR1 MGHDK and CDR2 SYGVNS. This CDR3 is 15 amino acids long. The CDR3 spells CASSEWGGRTDTQYF. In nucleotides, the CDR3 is TGTGCCAGCAGTGAATGGGGAGGGCGCACAGATACGCAGTATTTT.

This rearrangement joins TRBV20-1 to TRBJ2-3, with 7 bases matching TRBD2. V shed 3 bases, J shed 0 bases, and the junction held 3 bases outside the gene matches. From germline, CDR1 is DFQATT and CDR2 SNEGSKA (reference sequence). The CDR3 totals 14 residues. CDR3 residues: CSARTSRSTDTQYF. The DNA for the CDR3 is TGCAGTGCTAGGACTAGCCGAAGCACAGATACGCAGTATTTT.

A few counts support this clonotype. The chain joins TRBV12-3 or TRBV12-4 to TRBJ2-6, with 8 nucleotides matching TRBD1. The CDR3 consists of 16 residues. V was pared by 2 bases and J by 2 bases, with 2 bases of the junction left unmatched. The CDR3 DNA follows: TGTGCCAGCAGTTTACAGGGGGCGACTGGGGCCAACGTCCTGACTTTC. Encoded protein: CASSLQGATGANVLTF.